A selection of T cell receptor beta chains follows, all from one sample in a study of blood T cell repertoires in COVID-19. Using immunoSEQ multiplex PCR, the repertoire was profiled, and TCRdb retains in-frame clones only, with some absent. The profile shows under 200,000 clones, about 85% of them singletons. Specimen: peripheral blood. The source of these receptors is a woman over 75 with acute or convalescent COVID-19. The CDR3 runs from the conserved cysteine through the conserved F or W. The D gene is left open where the match is weak. Rows give clone size only sometimes, using once, few, many, or a class for an expanded clone.

CDR3: CASSSLAITTQETQYF
DNA: TGTGCCAGCAGTTCCTTAGCCATAACTACTCAAGAGACCCAGTACTTC
J: TRBJ2-5
V: TRBV6-2/TRBV6-3
D: NA
size: NA

CDR3: CASRSQGASEQYF
DNA: TGTGCCAGCAGGAGCCAGGGGGCCAGCGAGCAGTACTTC
J: TRBJ2-7
V: TRBV6-5
D: TRBD1
size: NA

CDR3: CASRSILGYTF
DNA: TGTGCCAGTAGGTCTATCTTAGGCTACACCTTC
J: TRBJ1-2
V: TRBV19
D: NA
size: NA

CDR3: CASSPQGRQQPQHF
DNA: TGTGCCAGCAGCCCCCAGGGTAGGCAACAGCCCCAGCATTTT
J: TRBJ1-5
V: TRBV6-5
D: NA
size: NA

CDR3: CASTNRFYTTGELFF
DNA: TGTGCCAGTACGAACAGATTCTATACCACCGGGGAGCTGTTTTTT
J: TRBJ2-2
V: TRBV19
D: NA
size: NA

CDR3: CASSGTVGYGYTF
DNA: TGTGCCAGCAGCGGGACAGTAGGCTATGGCTACACCTTC
J: TRBJ1-2
V: TRBV2
D: TRBD1
size: NA

CDR3: CASSGTSDFTGELFF
DNA: TGTGCCAGCTCCGGGACTAGCGATTTCACCGGGGAGCTGTTTTTT
J: TRBJ2-2
V: TRBV2
D: TRBD2
size: few

CDR3: CASSTGTGRSNNEQFF
DNA: TGTGCCAGCAGCACCGGGACTGGTAGGTCCAACAATGAGCAGTTCTTC
J: TRBJ2-1
V: TRBV5-4
D: NA
size: NA

CDR3: CASSIDDSGKLFF
DNA: TGTGCCAGTAGTATAGATGACAGTGGAAAACTGTTTTTT
J: TRBJ1-4
V: TRBV19
D: NA
size: NA

CDR3: CASSLVLAGVGETQYF
DNA: TGTGCCAGCAGCTTAGTACTAGCGGGAGTTGGAGAGACCCAGTACTTC
J: TRBJ2-5
V: TRBV7-2
D: TRBD2
size: NA

CDR3: CASGALHNTEAFF
DNA: TGTGCCAGCGGGGCACTACATAACACTGAAGCTTTCTTT
J: TRBJ1-1
V: TRBV6-5
D: NA
size: few

CDR3: CASSLQVWGYTF
DNA: TGTGCCAGCAGCTTGCAGGTCTGGGGCTACACCTTC
J: TRBJ1-2
V: TRBV7-9
D: NA
size: NA

CDR3: CASSIDLVAGTDTQYF
DNA: TGTGCCAGTAGTATAGATCTCGTAGCGGGGACAGATACGCAGTATTTT
J: TRBJ2-3
V: TRBV19
D: TRBD2
size: NA

CDR3: CASSTTAGLSYEQYF
DNA: TGTGCCAGCAGTACAACGGCGGGGCTCTCCTACGAGCAGTACTTC
J: TRBJ2-7
V: TRBV6-6
D: NA
size: NA

CDR3: CASATGTGGGYTF
DNA: TGTGCCAGCGCTACCGGGACAGGGGGTGGCTACACCTTC
J: TRBJ1-2
V: TRBV9
D: TRBD1
size: NA

CDR3: CASSLLGQGAETQYF
DNA: TGTGCCAGCAGCCTCCTAGGACAGGGCGCAGAGACCCAGTACTTC
J: TRBJ2-5
V: TRBV6-5
D: TRBD1
size: NA

CDR3: CASSQEGGVAGGPQYF
DNA: TGCGCCAGCAGCCAAGAAGGGGGGGTAGCGGGAGGGCCGCAGTACTTC
J: TRBJ2-7
V: TRBV4-1
D: TRBD2
size: NA

CDR3: CASSESEGVDYEQYF
DNA: TGTGCCAGCAGTGAATCGGAAGGGGTTGACTACGAGCAGTACTTC
J: TRBJ2-7
V: TRBV6-1
D: NA
size: NA

CDR3: CASSEIPTGTGPGAFF
DNA: TGCGCCAGCAGCGAAATACCGACAGGAACAGGCCCTGGAGCTTTCTTT
J: TRBJ1-1
V: TRBV5-1
D: NA
size: NA

CDR3: CASSLGTSGYNEQFF
DNA: TGTGCCAGCAGCCTTGGGACTAGCGGGTACAATGAGCAGTTCTTC
J: TRBJ2-1
V: TRBV7-2
D: TRBD2
size: NA

CDR3: CASSSRQGSQPQHF
DNA: TGTGCCAGCAGTTCGCGACAGGGATCCCAGCCCCAGCATTTT
J: TRBJ1-5
V: TRBV6-5
D: TRBD1
size: NA

CDR3: CASSPRATSGANVLTF
DNA: TGTGCCAGCAGCCCCCGAGCAACCTCAGGGGCCAACGTCCTGACTTTC
J: TRBJ2-6
V: TRBV7-2
D: NA
size: NA

CDR3: CASTLASPDTQYF
DNA: TGTGCCAGCACCTTGGCTAGCCCAGATACGCAGTATTTT
J: TRBJ2-3
V: TRBV12-3/TRBV12-4
D: NA
size: NA

CDR3: CASSLTGGPAYEQYF
DNA: TGTGCCAGCAGCTTAACAGGGGGACCAGCCTACGAGCAGTACTTC
J: TRBJ2-7
V: TRBV7-9
D: TRBD1
size: NA

CDR3: CASSSRTGGFNQPQHF
DNA: TGTGCCAGCAGTTCGCGGACAGGGGGTTTCAATCAGCCCCAGCATTTT
J: TRBJ1-5
V: TRBV6-5
D: TRBD1
size: NA

CDR3: CASSIVPRVRYNEQFF
DNA: TGTGCCAGTAGTATTGTCCCCAGGGTCAGGTACAATGAGCAGTTCTTC
J: TRBJ2-1
V: TRBV19
D: NA
size: NA

CDR3: CASSYGQPYQPQHF
DNA: TGTGCCAGCAGTTACGGGCAGCCATATCAGCCCCAGCATTTT
J: TRBJ1-5
V: TRBV6-2/TRBV6-3
D: NA
size: few

CDR3: CASNGGANYGYTF
DNA: TGTGCCAGCAATGGCGGTGCTAACTATGGCTACACCTTC
J: TRBJ1-2
V: TRBV6-5
D: NA
size: NA

CDR3: CAASWGGSINEQFF
DNA: TGTGCCGCGTCCTGGGGCGGGAGTATCAATGAGCAGTTCTTC
J: TRBJ2-1
V: TRBV6-5
D: TRBD2
size: NA

CDR3: CASSLGPASYYNEQFF
DNA: TGTGCCAGCAGCTTAGGGCCCGCATCTTATTACAATGAGCAGTTCTTC
J: TRBJ2-1
V: TRBV7-2
D: NA
size: NA

CDR3: CSVQEAKNIQYF
DNA: TGCAGCGTACAGGAGGCCAAAAACATTCAGTACTTC
J: TRBJ2-4
V: TRBV29-1
D: NA
size: few

CDR3: CASSLARLGTGVRSGADTQYF
DNA: TGCGCCAGCAGCTTGGCCAGGTTGGGGACAGGCGTTCGTTCGGGAGCTGATACGCAGTATTTT
J: TRBJ2-3
V: TRBV5-1
D: TRBD1
size: NA

CDR3: CASSLLGAGEKLFF
DNA: TGCGCCAGCAGCTTGCTGGGGGCCGGTGAAAAACTGTTTTTT
J: TRBJ1-4
V: TRBV5-1
D: NA
size: once

CDR3: CASSSRGRLQPQHF
DNA: TGTGCCAGCAGTTCCAGGGGGCGGCTCCAGCCCCAGCATTTT
J: TRBJ1-5
V: TRBV28
D: TRBD1
size: NA

CDR3: CASSNYREMNTEAFF
DNA: TGTGCCAGCAGCAATTACCGGGAGATGAACACTGAAGCTTTCTTT
J: TRBJ1-1
V: TRBV21-1
D: NA
size: NA

CDR3: CASSPYPGYGYTF
DNA: TGTGCCAGCTCACCATATCCAGGGTATGGCTACACCTTC
J: TRBJ1-2
V: TRBV18
D: NA
size: NA

CDR3: CASSFWRGNTEAFF
DNA: TGTGCCAGCAGTTTCTGGCGGGGGAACACTGAAGCTTTCTTT
J: TRBJ1-1
V: TRBV28
D: NA
size: NA

CDR3: CAWSDAGTGVPEAFF
DNA: TGTGCCTGGAGCGACGCCGGGACAGGGGTCCCCGAAGCTTTCTTT
J: TRBJ1-1
V: TRBV30
D: TRBD1
size: NA

CDR3: CASSLDIRGEQFF
DNA: TGTGCCAGCAGCTTAGATATCCGGGGAGAGCAGTTCTTC
J: TRBJ2-1
V: TRBV11-2
D: NA
size: NA

CDR3: CASSDNGTDPYEQYF
DNA: TGTGCCAGCAGTGACAATGGGACAGACCCCTACGAGCAGTACTTC
J: TRBJ2-7
V: TRBV6-4
D: TRBD1
size: NA

CDR3: CASSSGQGADTQYF
DNA: TGCGCCAGCAGTTCTGGACAGGGCGCAGATACGCAGTATTTT
J: TRBJ2-3
V: TRBV5-1
D: TRBD1
size: NA

CDR3: CASRPGTQNTGELFF
DNA: TGTGCCAGCAGACCCGGGACACAGAACACCGGGGAGCTGTTTTTT
J: TRBJ2-2
V: TRBV6-4
D: NA
size: NA

CDR3: CASLPAGTGAKEQYF
DNA: TGTGCCAGCTTACCGGCCGGGACAGGCGCAAAGGAGCAGTACTTC
J: TRBJ2-7
V: TRBV27
D: TRBD1
size: once

CDR3: CASSALQGDWADTQYF
DNA: TGTGCCAGCAGCGCCTTACAGGGAGATTGGGCAGATACGCAGTATTTT
J: TRBJ2-3
V: TRBV7-8
D: NA
size: NA